This T cell receptor (beta chain) originates from a study of human T cells and chemical hapten exposure. Turning to the study itself: Slight differences in pooled library volume were the main source of varying TCR yields across samples. Study-level results: Sensitizing to DPC left TCRs with a frequency above 1 in 1000 unaltered.

Time point indicated: healthy volunteer bleed at 2 weeks. Whole blood, unfractionated, served as the material for total RNA extraction. Worth noting for this clonotype: What it recognizes is unknown.

Individual cDNA molecules each carried unique molecular identifiers attached by the library. Per the authors' pipeline: Sequenced samples showed a median of approximately 96,000 TCRs each, with counts running from around 20,000 to 690,000. TCRdb reprocessed the RACE reads via MiXCR and lists one record per CDR3 protein. V and J calls and clone size were set by TCRdb, not the authors. The profile shows roughly 100,000 distinct CDR3 sequences, 8.5% to 9% of them singletons. Germline V CDR1 and CDR2: KGHSH, LQKENI. There are 14 residues in the CDR3. V shed 6 bases and J shed 5 bases, with 16 bases lying between them.

The chain carries TRBV18 and TRBJ1-2; D is possibly TRBD1 (5 bases). The receptor was isolated from a female donor in good health. Some clones in this sample may be carry-over from other donors' samples. Material for sequencing was whole blood. The CDR3 spells CASSYAGTDYGYTF. CDR3 coding DNA: TGTGCCAGCTCCTACGCCGGGACGGATTATGGCTACACCTTC.